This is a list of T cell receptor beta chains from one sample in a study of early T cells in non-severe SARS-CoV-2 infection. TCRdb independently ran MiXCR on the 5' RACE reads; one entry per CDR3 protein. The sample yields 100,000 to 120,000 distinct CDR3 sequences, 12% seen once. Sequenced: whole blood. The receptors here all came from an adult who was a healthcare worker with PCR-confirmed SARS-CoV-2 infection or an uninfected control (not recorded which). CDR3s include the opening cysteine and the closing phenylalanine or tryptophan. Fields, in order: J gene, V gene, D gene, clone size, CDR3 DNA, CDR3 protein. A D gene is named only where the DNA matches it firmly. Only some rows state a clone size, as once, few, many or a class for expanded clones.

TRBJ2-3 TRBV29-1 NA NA TGCAGCGTTGAAAGGGGGAATACGCAGTATTTT CSVERGNTQYF
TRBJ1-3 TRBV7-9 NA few TGTGCCAGCAGCCTCCGGACACTCTCCTCTGGAAACACCATATATTTT CASSLRTLSSGNTIYF
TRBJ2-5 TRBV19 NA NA TGTGCCAGTAGAGACAGGTCCCTTCAAGAGACCCAGTACTTC CASRDRSLQETQYF
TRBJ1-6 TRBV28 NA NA TGTGCCAGCAGTGTAATCAGGGGCCACTCCTATAATTCACCCCTCCACTTT CASSVIRGHSYNSPLHF
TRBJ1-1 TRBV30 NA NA TGTGCCTGGAGTGTACTGGTGACCGTAGGTGAAGCTTTCTTT CAWSVLVTVGEAFF
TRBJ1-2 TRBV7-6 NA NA TGTGCCAGCAGCTTAAACCCTTCGACGACCCCCTATGGCTACACCTTC CASSLNPSTTPYGYTF
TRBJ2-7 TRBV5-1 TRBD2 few TGCGCCAGCAGTTCTACTAGCGAGTCCTACGAGCAGTACTTC CASSSTSESYEQYF
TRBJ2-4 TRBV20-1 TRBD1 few TGCAGTGCCCCGCCCGACAGGGAAAAAGCCAAAAACATTCAGTACTTC CSAPPDREKAKNIQYF
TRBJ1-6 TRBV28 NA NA TGTACCAGCAGTTTAGGTCTTAATTCACCCCTCCACTTT CTSSLGLNSPLHF
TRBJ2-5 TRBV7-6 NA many TGTGCCAGCAGCTCGGCGAATATTCTAGGCGCCCAGTACTTC CASSSANILGAQYF
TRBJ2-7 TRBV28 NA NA TGTGCCAGCACTTTCGGGGTCTCCTACGAGCAGTACTTC CASTFGVSYEQYF
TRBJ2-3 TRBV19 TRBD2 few TGTGCCAGTATCCCAACTAGCGGGGCCACAGATACGCAGTATTTT CASIPTSGATDTQYF
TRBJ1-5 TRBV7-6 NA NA TGTGCCAGCAGCTTAGCCCGGTATCAGCCCCAGCATTTT CASSLARYQPQHF
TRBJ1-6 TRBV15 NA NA TGTGCCACCAGCAGACGAAAGACAGGCCATAATTCACCCCTCCACTTT CATSRRKTGHNSPLHF
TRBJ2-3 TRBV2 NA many TGTGCCAGCAGTGAACCAGATACGCAGTATTTT CASSEPDTQYF
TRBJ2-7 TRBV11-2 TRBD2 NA TGTGCCAGCAGCGAACGAGCGGGGGGGCCGTGGGAGCAGTACTTC CASSERAGGPWEQYF
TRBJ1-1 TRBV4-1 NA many TGCGCCAGCAGCCAAGATGGAGGCACTGAAGCTTTCTTT CASSQDGGTEAFF
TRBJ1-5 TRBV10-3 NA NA TGTGCCATCAGCCGGGGGACGAATCAGCCCCAGCATTTT CAISRGTNQPQHF
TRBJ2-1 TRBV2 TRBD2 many TGTGCCAGCAGTGAAGTTGGGGCGGGAGTTATGTTCTTC CASSEVGAGVMFF
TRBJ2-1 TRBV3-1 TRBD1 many TGTGCCAGCAGCCAAAGCCCTCGCCCTACAGGGGTCTCTTACAATGAGCAGTTCTTC CASSQSPRPTGVSYNEQFF